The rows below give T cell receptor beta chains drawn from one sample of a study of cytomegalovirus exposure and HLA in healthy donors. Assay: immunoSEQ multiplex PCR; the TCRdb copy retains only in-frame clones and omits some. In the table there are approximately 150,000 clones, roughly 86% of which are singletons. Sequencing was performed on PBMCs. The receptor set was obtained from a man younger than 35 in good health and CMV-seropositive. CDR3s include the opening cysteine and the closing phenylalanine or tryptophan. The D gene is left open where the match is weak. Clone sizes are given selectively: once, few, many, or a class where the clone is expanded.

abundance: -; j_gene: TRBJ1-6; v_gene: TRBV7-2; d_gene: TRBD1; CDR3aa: CASSLNRAARGSPLHF; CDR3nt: TGTGCCAGCAGCTTAAATAGGGCGGCCAGGGGGTCACCCCTCCACTTT
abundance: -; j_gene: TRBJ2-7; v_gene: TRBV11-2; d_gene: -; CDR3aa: CASSQGSGYEQYF; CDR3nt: TGTGCCAGCTCGCAGGGATCCGGCTACGAGCAGTACTTC
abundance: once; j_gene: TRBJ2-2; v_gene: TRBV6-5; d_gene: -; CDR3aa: CASSRSGAELFF; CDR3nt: TGTGCCAGCAGCAGGTCAGGGGCCGAGCTGTTTTTT
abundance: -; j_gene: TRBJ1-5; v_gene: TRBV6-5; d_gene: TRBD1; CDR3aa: CASRSGTGRTQPQHF; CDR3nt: TGTGCCAGCAGGTCCGGGACAGGGAGGACTCAGCCCCAGCATTTT
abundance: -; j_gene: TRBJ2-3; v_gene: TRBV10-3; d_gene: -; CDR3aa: CAISRPADTDTQYF; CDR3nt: TGTGCCATCAGTCGGCCAGCGGACACAGATACGCAGTATTTT
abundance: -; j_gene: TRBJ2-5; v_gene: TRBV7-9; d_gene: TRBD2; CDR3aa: CALGLAGPQETQYF; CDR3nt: TGTGCCCTAGGACTAGCGGGGCCCCAAGAGACCCAGTACTTC
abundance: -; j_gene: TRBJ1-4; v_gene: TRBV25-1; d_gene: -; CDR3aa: CASSEGTGFPNEKLFF; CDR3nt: TGTGCCAGCAGTGAGGGCACAGGGTTCCCAAATGAAAAACTGTTTTTT
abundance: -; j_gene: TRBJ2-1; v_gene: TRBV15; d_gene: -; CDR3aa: CATSQPSSHNEQFF; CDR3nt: TGTGCCACCAGCCAACCTAGCTCCCACAATGAGCAGTTCTTC
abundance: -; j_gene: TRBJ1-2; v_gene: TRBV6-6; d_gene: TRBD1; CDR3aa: CASSSDRGRGYTF; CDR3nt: TGTGCCAGCAGTTCCGACAGGGGACGGGGCTACACCTTC
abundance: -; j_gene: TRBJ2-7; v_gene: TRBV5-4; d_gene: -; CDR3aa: CASSLATGRFIEPYEQYF; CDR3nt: TGTGCCAGCAGCTTGGCGACAGGGAGGTTCATCGAGCCCTACGAGCAGTACTTC
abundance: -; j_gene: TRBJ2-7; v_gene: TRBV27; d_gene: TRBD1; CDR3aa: CASSSQGPFSYEQYF; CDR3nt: TGTGCCAGCAGTTCACAGGGGCCTTTCTCCTACGAGCAGTACTTC
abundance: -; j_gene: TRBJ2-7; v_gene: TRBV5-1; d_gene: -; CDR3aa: CASSSGTNEQYF; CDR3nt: TGCGCCAGCAGCTCCGGGACAAACGAGCAGTACTTC
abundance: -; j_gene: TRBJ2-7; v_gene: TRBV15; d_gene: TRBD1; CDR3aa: CATSSSFRDRAYF; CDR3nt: TGTGCCACCAGCAGCTCATTCCGGGACAGGGCGTACTTC
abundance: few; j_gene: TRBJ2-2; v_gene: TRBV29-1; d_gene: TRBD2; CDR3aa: CSVLGLAGGELFF; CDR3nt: TGCAGCGTATTGGGACTAGCGGGCGGGGAGCTGTTTTTT
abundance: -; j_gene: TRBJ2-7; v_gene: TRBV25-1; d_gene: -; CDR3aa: CASSEPGHPFYEQYF; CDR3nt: TGTGCCAGCAGTGAACCGGGACACCCATTCTACGAGCAGTACTTC
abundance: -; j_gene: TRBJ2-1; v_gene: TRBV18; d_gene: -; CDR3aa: CASSFGGLSGGEQFF; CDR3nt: TGTGCCAGCTCATTCGGGGGTCTATCCGGAGGTGAGCAGTTCTTC
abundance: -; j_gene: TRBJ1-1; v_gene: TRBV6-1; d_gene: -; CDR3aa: CASSEIWQAAEAFF; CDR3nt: TGTGCCAGCAGTGAGATCTGGCAGGCCGCTGAAGCTTTCTTT
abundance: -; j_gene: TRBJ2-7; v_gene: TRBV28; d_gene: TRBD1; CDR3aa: CASRRTGTYEQYF; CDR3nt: TGTGCCAGCAGGCGGACAGGGACCTACGAGCAGTACTTC
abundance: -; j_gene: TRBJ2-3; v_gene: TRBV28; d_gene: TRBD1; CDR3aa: CASSLWGGQGVNTQYF; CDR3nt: TGTGCCAGCAGTTTATGGGGAGGACAGGGGGTGAATACGCAGTATTTT
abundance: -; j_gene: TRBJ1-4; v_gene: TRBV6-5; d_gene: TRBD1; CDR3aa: CASSSGQGGVKLFF; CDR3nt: TGTGCCAGCAGTTCCGGACAGGGCGGCGTAAAACTGTTTTTT
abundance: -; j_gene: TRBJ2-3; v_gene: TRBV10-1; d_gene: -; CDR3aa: CASSEDGGLTDTQYF; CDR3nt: TGCGCCAGCAGTGAGGACGGGGGGCTCACAGATACGCAGTATTTT
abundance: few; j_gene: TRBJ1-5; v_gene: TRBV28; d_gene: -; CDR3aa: CASTRHLSQPQHF; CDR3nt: TGTGCCAGCACGAGACACCTTAGTCAGCCCCAGCATTTT
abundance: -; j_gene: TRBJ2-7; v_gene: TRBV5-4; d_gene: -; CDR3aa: CASSWGPAYEQYF; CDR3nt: TGTGCCAGCAGCTGGGGGCCGGCCTACGAGCAGTACTTC
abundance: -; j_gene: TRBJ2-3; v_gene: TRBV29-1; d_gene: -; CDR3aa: CSAPTEDWDTQYF; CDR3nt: TGCAGCGCTCCGACGGAGGATTGGGATACGCAGTATTTT
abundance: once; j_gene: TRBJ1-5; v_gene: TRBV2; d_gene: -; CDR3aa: CASSAPGIRSQPQHF; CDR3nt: TGTGCCAGCAGTGCCCCGGGGATCCGTTCCCAGCCCCAGCATTTT
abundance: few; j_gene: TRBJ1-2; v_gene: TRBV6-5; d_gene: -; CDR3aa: CASSLGAGYGYTF; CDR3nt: TGTGCCAGCAGCCTCGGGGCGGGGTATGGCTACACCTTC
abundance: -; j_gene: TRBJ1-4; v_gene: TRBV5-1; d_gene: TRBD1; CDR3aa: CASSLQGFVNEKLFF; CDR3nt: TGCGCCAGCAGTTTACAGGGGTTTGTTAATGAAAAACTGTTTTTT
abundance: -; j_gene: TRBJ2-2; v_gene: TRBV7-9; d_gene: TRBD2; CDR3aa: CASSLGREYTGELFF; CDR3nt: TGTGCCAGCAGCCTGGGGCGGGAGTACACCGGGGAGCTGTTTTTT
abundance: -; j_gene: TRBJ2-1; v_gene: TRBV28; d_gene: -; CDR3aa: CASTLGNRAYNEQFF; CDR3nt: TGTGCCAGCACCCTAGGCAACAGGGCCTACAATGAGCAGTTCTTC
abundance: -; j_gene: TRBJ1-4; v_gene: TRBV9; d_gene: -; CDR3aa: CASSVDSKTDRGGMFF; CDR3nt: TGTGCCAGCAGCGTAGACTCCAAGACCGACCGGGGGGGTATGTTTTTT
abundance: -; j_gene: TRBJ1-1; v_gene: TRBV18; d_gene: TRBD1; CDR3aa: CASSSDRTSTEAFF; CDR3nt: TGTGCCAGCTCATCGGACAGGACGAGCACTGAAGCTTTCTTT
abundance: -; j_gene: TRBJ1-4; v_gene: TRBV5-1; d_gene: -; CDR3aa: CASSPSTLTGEKLFF; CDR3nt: TGCGCCAGCAGCCCGTCGACGCTAACAGGAGAAAAACTGTTTTTT